This TCR beta chain was captured in a study of response to subunit inactivated influenza vaccine. MiXCR, applied by TCRdb to the RT-PCR reads, yields one record per CDR3 protein. The profile shows more than 700,000 distinct CDR3 sequences, 21% of them singletons. There are 15 residues in the CDR3. CDR1 and CDR2 from the germline V gene are LGHNA and YSLEER. V gave up 5 bases and J gave up 4 bases; unmatched junction bases: 4. Notes on the study in general: There was a suggestion from the authors that each seasonal influenza vaccination recruits few new T cells.

A remark on this clonotype: Antigen unknown.

The chain employs TRBV4-3 and TRBJ1-3, with TRBD1 identical over 11 bases. Here the sequenced sample was PBMCs from blood, taken roughly 5 days after vaccination. This sequence originates from a man aged 45 to 65 who received an inactivated influenza vaccine. For the CDR3, the DNA is TGCGCCAGCAGCTATGGACAGGGGGCGGGAAACACCATATATTTT. Protein sequence: CASSYGQGAGNTIYF.